This T cell receptor beta chain was sequenced during a study of post-analysis software for immune sequencing data. General study points: Relative to controls, patients had five TRBV segments at higher frequency, with TRBV5-6, TRBV5-1 and TRBV20-1 among these.

Germline lookup yields CDR1 SGHRS and CDR2 YFSETQ. The CDR3 is 15 residues long. The junction had 4 bases not matched to a gene; V was cut back by 4 bases and J by 1 base. Incorporated into the TCR beta cDNA libraries were unique molecular identifiers, which served to reduce PCR and sequencing biases. TCRdb itself ran the PCR reads through MiXCR, one entry per CDR3 protein. The table lists under 900,000 distinct CDR3 sequences, approximately 57% of them singletons. A note on this clonotype: Its target is not known.

The sequencing sample was made of blood. The genes are TRBV5-1 and TRBJ2-3; 9 nucleotides agree with TRBD2. This receptor was identified in a girl under 18 with multiple sclerosis. Here the CDR3 reads CASSHIAGGTDTQYF. CDR3 in DNA: TGCGCCAGCAGCCACATAGCGGGAGGCACAGATACGCAGTATTTT.